This T cell receptor (beta chain) was obtained from a study of T cells in Graves' hyperthyroidism and ophthalmopathy. General study results and limits: In blood, most of the thyroid clonotypes expanded above 0.001 were also present.

Those with hyperthyroidism were 18 to 65 years old, newly diagnosed, and ill for under 2 months. This clonotype occurred many times. Antigen: not known. Regions amplified from RNA transcripts were the TCR beta CDR3 regions. HTBI primers drove first-round RT-PCR of the TCR CDR3. TCRdb re-analysed the multiplex PCR reads in MiXCR, keeping a single row per CDR3 protein. Seen here are roughly 840,000 distinct CDR3 sequences, about 38% observed once, and the top ten hold 7.5% to 9.5%. This clonotype was obtained from a man younger than 35 with Graves' hyperthyroidism. What was sequenced was blood.

CDR3 region: CASSTAGTQYF. The DNA for the CDR3 is TGTGCCAGCAGTACGGCGGGGACCCAGTACTTC. The chain links TRBV12-3 or TRBV12-4 to TRBJ2-5; D perhaps matches TRBD2 (5 bases). This CDR3 is built from 11 residues. The V and J ends lost 5 bases and 7 bases respectively, with 8 bases between them.